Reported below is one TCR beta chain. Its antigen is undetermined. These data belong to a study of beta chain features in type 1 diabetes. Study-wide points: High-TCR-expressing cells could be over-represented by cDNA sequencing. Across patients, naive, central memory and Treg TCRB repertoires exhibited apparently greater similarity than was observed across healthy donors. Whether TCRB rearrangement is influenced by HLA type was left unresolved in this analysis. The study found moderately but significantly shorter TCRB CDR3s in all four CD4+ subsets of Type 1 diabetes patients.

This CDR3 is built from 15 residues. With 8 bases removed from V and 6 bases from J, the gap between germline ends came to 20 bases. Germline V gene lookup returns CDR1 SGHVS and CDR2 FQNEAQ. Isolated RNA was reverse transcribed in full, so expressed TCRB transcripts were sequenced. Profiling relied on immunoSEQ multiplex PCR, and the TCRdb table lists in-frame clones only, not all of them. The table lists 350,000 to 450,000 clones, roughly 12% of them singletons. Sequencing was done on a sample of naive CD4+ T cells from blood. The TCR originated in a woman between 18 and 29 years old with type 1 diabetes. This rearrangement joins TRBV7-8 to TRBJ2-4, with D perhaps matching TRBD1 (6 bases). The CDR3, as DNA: TGTGCCAGCGGACAACAGGGTCCCTCTGGAAACATTCAGTACTTC. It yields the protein CASGQQGPSGNIQYF.